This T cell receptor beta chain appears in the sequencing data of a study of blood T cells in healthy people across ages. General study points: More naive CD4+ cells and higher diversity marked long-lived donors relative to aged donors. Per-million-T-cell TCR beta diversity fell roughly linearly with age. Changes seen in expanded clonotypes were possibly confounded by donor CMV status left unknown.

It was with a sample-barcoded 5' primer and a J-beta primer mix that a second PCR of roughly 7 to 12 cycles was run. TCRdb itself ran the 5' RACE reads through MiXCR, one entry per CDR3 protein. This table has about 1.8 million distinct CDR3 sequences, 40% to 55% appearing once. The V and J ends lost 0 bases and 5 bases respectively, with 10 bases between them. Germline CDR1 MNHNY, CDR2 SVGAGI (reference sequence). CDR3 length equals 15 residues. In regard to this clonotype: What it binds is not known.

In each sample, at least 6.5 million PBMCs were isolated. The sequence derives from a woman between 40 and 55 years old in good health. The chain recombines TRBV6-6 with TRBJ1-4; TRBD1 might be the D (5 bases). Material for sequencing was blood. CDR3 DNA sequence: TGTGCCAGCAGTTACTCACAGGTTCCCAATGAAAAACTGTTTTTT. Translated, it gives CASSYSQVPNEKLFF.